Below, 12 T cell receptor beta chains from the same sample are listed, as sequenced in a study of stem cell transplantation in POMP-related autoinflammatory disease. Only in-frame clones appear in the TCRdb table, and some are missing; sequencing was by immunoSEQ multiplex PCR. The data show over 60,000 clones, with approximately 91% seen just once and around 0.66% held by the top ten. The material was CD4+ T cells from PBMCs, obtained after stem cell transplantation. These receptor sequences come from a human patient with POMP-related autoinflammation and immune dysregulation (PRAID). Some T cells may originate from the graft donor.

This chain joins TRBV5-4 and TRBJ1-2; no firm D call. V was clipped by 4 bases and J by 0 bases, with 10 bases between them. The CDR3 covers 14 residues. CDR1 is SGHNT and CDR2 is YYREEE in the germline V gene (reference sequence). The DNA for the CDR3 is TGTGCCAGCAGCCTAGAAGGAGCTAACTATGGCTACACCTTC. As protein: CASSLEGANYGYTF.

V and J are TRBV3-1 (or the pseudogene TRBV3-2) and TRBJ2-7; D unresolved. Looked up from germline, CDR1 is LGHDT and CDR2 is YNNKEL (reference sequence). V dropped 0 bases and J dropped 4 bases, with 7 bases sitting between them. This CDR3 has 13 residues. CDR3 sequence reads: CASSQDVRYEQYF. DNA of the CDR3: TGTGCCAGCAGCCAAGACGTCCGATACGAGCAGTACTTC.

The chain carries TRBV5-1 and TRBJ2-2, with D unclear. In germline, CDR1 is SGHRS, CDR2 YFSETQ. The CDR3 has 15 amino acids. V shed 1 base and J shed 5 bases, with 12 bases lying between them. CDR3 in amino acids: CASSLNRQWTGELFF. The CDR3 nucleotides read TGCGCCAGCAGCTTGAATCGGCAGTGGACCGGGGAGCTGTTTTTT.

CDR3 in DNA: TGTGCCAGCAAACTTCGACAGGACAATAATTCACCCCTCCACTTT. Protein sequence: CASKLRQDNNSPLHF. The chain recombines TRBV2 with TRBJ1-6, with D tentatively TRBD1 (6 bases). Deletions cut 7 bases from V and 5 bases from J, with 15 bases between. Germline V gene sequence: CDR1 SNHLY, CDR2 FYNNEI. This CDR3 comprises 15 residues.

This clone appeared once. V usage is TRBV6-5 and J usage is TRBJ1-2; possibly TRBD1 for D (5 bases). V lost 4 bases, J lost 4 bases, and 10 bases lay in between. The CDR3 has 13 amino acids. Germline V gene lookup returns CDR1 MNHEY and CDR2 SVGAGI. CDR3: CASSSQGTYGYTF. The CDR3 DNA is TGTGCCAGCAGTTCTCAGGGAACCTATGGCTACACCTTC.

By share, this clone counts as medium-sized. The CDR3, as DNA: TGTGCCAGCAGCCCCCGGACTAGCGGGGTGACAGATACGCAGTATTTT. Its translation: CASSPRTSGVTDTQYF. The chain joins TRBV9 to TRBJ2-3; 12 positions match TRBD2. Trimming removed 4 bases from V and 3 bases from J; junction bases left unmatched: 6. CDR1 is SGDLS, CDR2 YYNGEE, per germline. This CDR3 is built from 16 residues. The complete variable domain, with remaining parts taken from reference TRBV9 and TRBJ2-3, reads DSGVTQTPKHLITATGQRVTLRCSPRSGDLSVYWYQQSLDQGLQFLIQYYNGEERAKGNILERFSAQQFPDLHSELNLSSLELGDSALYFCASSPRTSGVTDTQYFGPGTRLTVL.

This rearrangement joins TRBV18 to TRBJ2-3, with TRBD1 identical over 7 bases. V lost 8 bases and J lost 2; bases outside the gene matches: 13. The germline gives CDR1 KGHSH, CDR2 LQKENI. The CDR3 is 16 residues long. The CDR3 loop is CASTPPGQPSTDTQYF. CDR3 in DNA: TGTGCCAGCACCCCTCCGGGACAGCCATCCACAGATACGCAGTATTTT.

The rearrangement joins TRBV28 to TRBJ2-5; 15 bases match TRBD2. Germline V CDR1 and CDR2: MDHEN, SYDVKM. V was pared by 5 bases and J by 5 bases, with 6 bases of the junction left unmatched. The CDR3 runs 16 residues. The CDR3 DNA is TGTGCCAGCAGTCGGACTAGCGGGGGGGCCGGGGAGACCCAGTACTTC. Amino acids: CASSRTSGGAGETQYF.

The V call is TRBV5-1, the J call TRBJ1-2; D is ambiguous. V lost 0 bases and J lost 0, with 6 bases in between. There are 14 residues in the CDR3. In germline, CDR1 is SGHRS, CDR2 YFSETQ. CDR3 in DNA: TGCGCCAGCAGCTTGGTAACAGCTAACTATGGCTACACCTTC. This gives the protein CASSLVTANYGYTF. The full variable domain, its missing parts supplied by reference TRBV5-1 and TRBJ1-2, is KAGVTQTPRYLIKTRGQQVTLSCSPISGHRSVSWYQQTPGQGLQFLFEYFSETQRNKGNFPGRFSGRQFSNSRSEMNVSTLELGDSALYLCASSLVTANYGYTFGSGTRLTVV.

The genes are TRBV11-2 and TRBJ1-2; D gene uncertain. This CDR3 is 13 amino acids long. Trimming took 2 bases from V and 4 from J, leaving 8 bases between them. Germline V gene lookup returns CDR1 SGHAT and CDR2 FQNNGV. This chain's CDR3 is CASSLTDFYGYTF. In DNA, the CDR3 is TGTGCCAGCAGCTTAACAGATTTCTATGGCTACACCTTC.

The CDR3 DNA reads TGCAGCGTTGAAGGGGCGGGTCCCCCGCGGAACACTGAAGCTTTCTTT. Translating it yields CSVEGAGPPRNTEAFF. The genes are TRBV29-1 and TRBJ1-1; D is ambiguous. The CDR3 has 16 residues. Germline V gene lookup returns CDR1 SQVTM and CDR2 ANQGSEA. Trimming took off 1 base at V and 1 base at J, with 16 bases between the two ends.

The genes are TRBV10-2 and TRBJ2-1, with a weak D call TRBD2 (5 bases). The CDR3 loop spans 13 amino acids. V gave up 4 bases and J gave up 9 bases, with 13 bases separating them. Germline lookup yields CDR1 WSHSY and CDR2 SAAADI. The CDR3 region has the DNA TGCGCCAGCAGTGTGCTTCGGGCGGGTGAGCAGTTCTTC. This gives the protein CASSVLRAGEQFF.